Listed below are T cell receptor beta chains from one sample, sequenced in a study of cytomegalovirus exposure and HLA in healthy donors. Sequencing was performed with immunoSEQ multiplex PCR; in TCRdb, only in-frame clones are kept and a portion is missing. Here the sample spans 83,000 or so clones, nearly 80% being singletons. Sequencing used PBMCs. Receptor source: a female donor in good health and CMV-seronegative. Each CDR3 is given with its conserved first and last residue. D genes are given only for firm matches. The size entry is marked missing in some rows and otherwise reads once, few, many or a size class.

TRBJ2-3	TRBD2	NA	TRBV7-8	TGTGCCAGCAGTCCCGGGGCGGGAGCCACAGATACGCAGTATTTT	CASSPGAGATDTQYF
TRBJ1-1	NA	NA	TRBV29-1	TGCAGCGTTGATGGGCCACAGGGATCTGGGAACACTGAAGCTTTCTTT	CSVDGPQGSGNTEAFF
TRBJ2-3	TRBD2	NA	TRBV4-2	TGTGCCAGCAGCCACGGCTCCTCCGGGACTAGGTACACAGATACGCAGTATTTT	CASSHGSSGTRYTDTQYF
TRBJ2-5	TRBD1	NA	TRBV5-1	TGCGCCAGCAGCCCAATTGGCCCCTTCCGACAGGGGGAACCGGAGGAGCAGTACTTC	CASSPIGPFRQGEPEEQYF
TRBJ2-3	TRBD1	NA	TRBV4-2	TGTGCCAGCAGCCAAGATGGGTTACAGGGGGGCGCCGCAGATACGCAGTATTTT	CASSQDGLQGGAADTQYF
TRBJ2-2	NA	once	TRBV28	TGTGCCAGCAGTTTACCCCAGGGGTTCGGGGAGCTGTTTTTT	CASSLPQGFGELFF
TRBJ2-2	TRBD2	NA	TRBV2	TGTGCCAGCACTCGGCCTAGCGGGAGGTTGGACACCGGGGAGCTGTTTTTT	CASTRPSGRLDTGELFF
TRBJ1-5	TRBD1	NA	TRBV18	TGTGCCAGCTCACCCGGACAGGCCAATCAGCCCCAGCATTTT	CASSPGQANQPQHF
TRBJ2-3	NA	NA	TRBV5-4	TGTGCCACTCAGGGGGGTAGCACAGATACGCAGTATTTT	CATQGGSTDTQYF
TRBJ1-6	NA	NA	TRBV28	TGTGCCAGCAACCCCTGGGGGCGGCCCTATTCACCCCTCCACTTT	CASNPWGRPYSPLHF
TRBJ1-1	TRBD1	few	TRBV5-1	TGCGCCAGCAGCTCCTCAGGGGGTATAAACACTGAAGCTTTCTTT	CASSSSGGINTEAFF
TRBJ2-7	TRBD2	NA	TRBV5-1	TGCGCCAGCAGCTTGGTAGAGCTAGCGGGGGGATCCTACGAGCAGTACTTC	CASSLVELAGGSYEQYF
TRBJ2-7	NA	NA	TRBV5-1	TGCGCCAGCAGCTTACAGGGCAGCTCCTACGAGCAGTACTTC	CASSLQGSSYEQYF
TRBJ2-5	NA	NA	TRBV9	TGTGCCAGCAGCCTCCGGGACCAAGAGACCCAGTACTTC	CASSLRDQETQYF
TRBJ1-2	TRBD1	NA	TRBV18	TGTGCCAGCTCATTGGACAGGGGCTATGGCTACACCTTC	CASSLDRGYGYTF
TRBJ2-7	TRBD1	NA	TRBV7-2	TGTGCCAGCAGTGCTGACAGGGGGGGCGAGCAGTACTTC	CASSADRGGEQYF
TRBJ2-2	TRBD2	NA	TRBV4-1	TGCGCCAGCAGCCAACCGGGACTAGCGGGCACCGGGGAGCTGTTTTTT	CASSQPGLAGTGELFF
TRBJ1-3	TRBD1	NA	TRBV6-4	TGTGCCAGCAGTGAGTCGACAGGGCCTGGAAACACCATATATTTT	CASSESTGPGNTIYF
TRBJ2-6	TRBD1	NA	TRBV9	TGTGCCAGCGAACAGGGGGCGCAGGGGGCCAACGTCCTGACTTTC	CASEQGAQGANVLTF
TRBJ1-2	TRBD1	NA	TRBV10-3	TGTGCCATCGGTTCGTCCTCCCCCTTTGGGACAGGGGGCTCTGGCTACACCTTC	CAIGSSSPFGTGGSGYTF
TRBJ2-3	NA	once	TRBV7-9	TGTGCCAGCAGCTCCTTCAGGGGCCGCACAGATACGCAGTATTTT	CASSSFRGRTDTQYF
TRBJ2-3	TRBD2	NA	TRBV30	TGTGCCTGGAACGTTGCGTTAGCGGGGGGAACAGATACGCAGTATTTT	CAWNVALAGGTDTQYF
TRBJ2-4	TRBD2	NA	TRBV28	TGTGCCAGCAGTTCGAGGGCTAGCGGAAACATTCAGTACTTC	CASSSRASGNIQYF
TRBJ1-2	TRBD1	NA	TRBV5-1	TGCGCCAGCACTTGGGACAGGGGGGAGAGTGGCTACACCTTC	CASTWDRGESGYTF
TRBJ1-1	NA	few	TRBV6-1	TGTGCCAGCAGTTTTGGCAGGAACACTGAAGCTTTCTTT	CASSFGRNTEAFF
TRBJ2-5	NA	once	TRBV19	TGTGCCAGTAGTATAGTAGCCGGAGGGCCAGAGACCCAGTACTTC	CASSIVAGGPETQYF
TRBJ2-7	TRBD1	NA	TRBV6-6	TGTGCCAGCAGTTACCGACAGGGGGTCTCCTACGAGCAGTACTTC	CASSYRQGVSYEQYF
TRBJ1-2	TRBD1	few	TRBV5-4	TGTGCCAGCAGCTTGGCTAGACAGGGGCCAGACTATGGCTACACCTTC	CASSLARQGPDYGYTF
TRBJ2-2	NA	NA	TRBV11-1	TGTGCCAGCAGCTTACAGGAATCCGGGGAGCTGTTTTTT	CASSLQESGELFF
TRBJ1-2	NA	NA	TRBV6-4	TGTGCCAGCAGTGACTCGACTAGCAGACAAGGCTACACCTTC	CASSDSTSRQGYTF
TRBJ1-3	TRBD1	NA	TRBV6-6	TGTGCCAGCAGTTACTCTAAGGGGGCATTTGGAAACACCATATATTTT	CASSYSKGAFGNTIYF
TRBJ2-7	NA	NA	TRBV5-6	TGTGCCAGCAGCCTAAATGCCCAGGGCTACGAGCAGTACTTC	CASSLNAQGYEQYF
TRBJ2-5	TRBD2	NA	TRBV27	TGTGCCACCGCCGGACTAGTCGGCGAGACCCAGTACTTC	CATAGLVGETQYF
TRBJ1-4	TRBD1	few	TRBV28	TGTGCCAGCAGTTTAGACCACGGGACAGCGAATGAAAAACTGTTTTTT	CASSLDHGTANEKLFF
TRBJ1-5	NA	NA	TRBV7-2	TGTGCCAGCAGCTTTTCGGGAGGGAGGGATTCCCCCCAGCATTTT	CASSFSGGRDSPQHF
TRBJ2-3	TRBD2	NA	TRBV7-2	TGTGCCAGCAGCTTCAACCCTTGGACTAGCCCTAGCACAGATACGCAGTATTTT	CASSFNPWTSPSTDTQYF